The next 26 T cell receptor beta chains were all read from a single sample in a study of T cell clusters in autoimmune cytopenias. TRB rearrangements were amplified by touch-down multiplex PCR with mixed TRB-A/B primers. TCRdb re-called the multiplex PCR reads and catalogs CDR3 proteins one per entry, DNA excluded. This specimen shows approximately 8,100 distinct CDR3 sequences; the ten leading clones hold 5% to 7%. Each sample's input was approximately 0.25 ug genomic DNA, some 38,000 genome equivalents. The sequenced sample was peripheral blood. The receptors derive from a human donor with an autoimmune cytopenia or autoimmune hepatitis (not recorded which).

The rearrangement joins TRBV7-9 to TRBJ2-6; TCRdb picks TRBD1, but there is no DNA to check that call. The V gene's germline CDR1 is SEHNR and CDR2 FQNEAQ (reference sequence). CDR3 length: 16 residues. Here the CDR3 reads CASSLGDGSGANVLTF.

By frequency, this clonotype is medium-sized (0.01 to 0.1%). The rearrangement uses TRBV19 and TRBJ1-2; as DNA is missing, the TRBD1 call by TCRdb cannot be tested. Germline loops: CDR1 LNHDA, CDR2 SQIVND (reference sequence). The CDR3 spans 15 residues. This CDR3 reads CASSIRDKANYGYTF.

The CDR3 loop reads CASSPSLPGQGAHEQYF. V usage is TRBV18 and J usage is TRBJ2-7; as DNA is missing, the TRBD1 call by TCRdb cannot be tested. Germline V gene sequence: CDR1 KGHSH, CDR2 LQKENI. The CDR3 sequence is 17 residues long.

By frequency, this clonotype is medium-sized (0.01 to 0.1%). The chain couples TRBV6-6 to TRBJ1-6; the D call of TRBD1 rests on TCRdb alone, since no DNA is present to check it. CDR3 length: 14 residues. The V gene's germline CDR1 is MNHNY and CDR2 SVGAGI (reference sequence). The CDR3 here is CASSMPGGFSPLHF.

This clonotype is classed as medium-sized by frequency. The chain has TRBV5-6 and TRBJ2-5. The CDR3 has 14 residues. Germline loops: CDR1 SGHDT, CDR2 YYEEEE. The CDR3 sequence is CASSLGGKPETQYF.

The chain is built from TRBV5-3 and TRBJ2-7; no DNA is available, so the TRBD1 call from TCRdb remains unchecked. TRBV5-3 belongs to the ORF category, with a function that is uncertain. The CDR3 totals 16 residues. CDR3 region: CARSLEGARGNHEQYF.

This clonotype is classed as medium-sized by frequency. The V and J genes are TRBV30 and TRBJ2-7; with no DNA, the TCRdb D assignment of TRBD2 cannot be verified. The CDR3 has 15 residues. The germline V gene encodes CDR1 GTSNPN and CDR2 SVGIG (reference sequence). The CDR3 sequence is CAWKPYPQGAYEQYF.

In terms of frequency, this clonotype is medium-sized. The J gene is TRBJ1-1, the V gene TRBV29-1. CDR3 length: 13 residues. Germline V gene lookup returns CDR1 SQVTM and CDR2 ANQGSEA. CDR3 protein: CSAYSQMNTEAFF.

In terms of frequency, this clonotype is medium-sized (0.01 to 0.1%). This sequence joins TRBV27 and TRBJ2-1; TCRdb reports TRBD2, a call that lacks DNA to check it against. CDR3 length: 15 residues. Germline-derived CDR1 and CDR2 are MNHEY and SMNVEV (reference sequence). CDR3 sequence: CASSVPTSGGNEQFF.

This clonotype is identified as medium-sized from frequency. CDR3 in amino acids: CAWSVLIGNTIYF. The chain employs TRBV30 and TRBJ1-3. This CDR3 has 13 residues. Germline CDR1 GTSNPN, CDR2 SVGIG (reference sequence).

CDR3 amino acids: CASSLTAHQPQHF. This chain connects TRBV27 to TRBJ1-5; the TRBD1 assignment by TCRdb is unverifiable without DNA. The germline gives CDR1 MNHEY, CDR2 SMNVEV (reference sequence). The CDR3 totals 13 residues.

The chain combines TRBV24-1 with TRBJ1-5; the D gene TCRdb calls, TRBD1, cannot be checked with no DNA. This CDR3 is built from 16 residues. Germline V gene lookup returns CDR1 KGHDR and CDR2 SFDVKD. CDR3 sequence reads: CATSDSSETGEQPQHF.

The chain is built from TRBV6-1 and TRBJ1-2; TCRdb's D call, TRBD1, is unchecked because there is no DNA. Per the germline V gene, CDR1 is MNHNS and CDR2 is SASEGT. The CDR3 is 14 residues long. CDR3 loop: CASSPGQGVYGYTF.

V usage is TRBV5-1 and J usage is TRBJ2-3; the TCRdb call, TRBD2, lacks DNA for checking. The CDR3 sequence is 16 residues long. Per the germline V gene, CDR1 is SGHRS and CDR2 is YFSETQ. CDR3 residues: CASSPDSGGAPDTQYF.

CDR3 amino acids: CSVRGIGGINTEAFF. V gene TRBV29-1 combines with J gene TRBJ1-1; TCRdb gives TRBD1 as the D gene, but with no DNA this cannot be confirmed. The CDR3 extends over 15 amino acids. CDR1 is SQVTM, CDR2 ANQGSEA, per germline.

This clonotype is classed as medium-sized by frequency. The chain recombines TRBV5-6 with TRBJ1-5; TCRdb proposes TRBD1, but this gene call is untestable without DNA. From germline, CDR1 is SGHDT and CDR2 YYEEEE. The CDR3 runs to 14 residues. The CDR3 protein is CASSHGQLNQPQHF.

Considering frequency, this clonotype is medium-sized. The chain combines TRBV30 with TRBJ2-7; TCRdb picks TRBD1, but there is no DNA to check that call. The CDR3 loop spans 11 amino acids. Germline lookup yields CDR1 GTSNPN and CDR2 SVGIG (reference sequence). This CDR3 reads CACVEGREQYF.

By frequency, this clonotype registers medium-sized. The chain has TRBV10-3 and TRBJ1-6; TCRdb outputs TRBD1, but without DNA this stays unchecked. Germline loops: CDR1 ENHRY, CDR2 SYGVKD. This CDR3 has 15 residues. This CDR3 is CAISDRGAGNSPLHF.

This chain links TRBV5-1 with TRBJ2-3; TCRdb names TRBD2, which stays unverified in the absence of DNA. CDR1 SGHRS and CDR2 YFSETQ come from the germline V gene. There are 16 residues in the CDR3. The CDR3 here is CASSPGGTSESDTQYF.

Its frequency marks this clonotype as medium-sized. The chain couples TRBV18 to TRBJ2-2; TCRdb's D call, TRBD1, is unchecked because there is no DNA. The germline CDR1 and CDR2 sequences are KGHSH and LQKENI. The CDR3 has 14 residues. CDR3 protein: CASSPDRVAGELFF.

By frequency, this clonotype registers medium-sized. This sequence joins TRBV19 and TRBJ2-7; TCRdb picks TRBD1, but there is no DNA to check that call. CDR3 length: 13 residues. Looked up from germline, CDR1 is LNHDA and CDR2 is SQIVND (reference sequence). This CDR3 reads CASSRRQAYEQYF.

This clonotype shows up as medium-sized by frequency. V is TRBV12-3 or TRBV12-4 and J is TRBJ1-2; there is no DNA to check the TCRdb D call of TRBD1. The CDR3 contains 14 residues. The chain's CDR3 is CASSRTGENYGYTF.

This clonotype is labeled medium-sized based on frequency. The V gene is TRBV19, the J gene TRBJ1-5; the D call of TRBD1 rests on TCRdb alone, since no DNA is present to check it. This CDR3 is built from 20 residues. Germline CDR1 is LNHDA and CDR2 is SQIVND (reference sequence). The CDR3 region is CASSTSPWDRGQNSNQPQHF.

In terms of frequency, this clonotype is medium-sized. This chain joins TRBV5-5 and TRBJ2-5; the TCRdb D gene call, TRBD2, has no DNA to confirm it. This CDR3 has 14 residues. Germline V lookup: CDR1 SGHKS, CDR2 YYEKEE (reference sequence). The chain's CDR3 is CASSWTSGQETQYF.

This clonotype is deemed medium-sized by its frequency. The CDR3 loop reads CASSYGQGLAEAFF. The chain joins TRBV6-5 to TRBJ1-1; the D gene TCRdb calls, TRBD1, cannot be checked with no DNA. The CDR3 sequence is 14 residues long. Germline V gene data show CDR1 as MNHEY and CDR2 as SVGAGI.

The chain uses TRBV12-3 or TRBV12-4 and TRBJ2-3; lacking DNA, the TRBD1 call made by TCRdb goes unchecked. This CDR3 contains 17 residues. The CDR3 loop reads CASTQWGRGQGTDTQYF.